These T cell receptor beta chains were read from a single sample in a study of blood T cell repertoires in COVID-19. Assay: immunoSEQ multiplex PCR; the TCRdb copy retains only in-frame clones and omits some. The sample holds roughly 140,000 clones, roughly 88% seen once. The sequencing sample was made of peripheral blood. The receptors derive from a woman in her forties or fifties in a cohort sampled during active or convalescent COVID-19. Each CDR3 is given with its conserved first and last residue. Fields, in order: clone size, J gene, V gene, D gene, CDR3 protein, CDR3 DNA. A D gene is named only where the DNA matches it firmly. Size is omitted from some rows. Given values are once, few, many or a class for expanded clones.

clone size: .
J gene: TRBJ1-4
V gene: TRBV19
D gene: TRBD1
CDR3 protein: CASSTGQGPNEKLFF
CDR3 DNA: TGTGCCAGTAGTACCGGACAGGGGCCTAATGAAAAACTGTTTTTT

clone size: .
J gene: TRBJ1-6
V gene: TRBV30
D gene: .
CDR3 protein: CAWSGKGRNSPLHF
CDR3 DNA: TGTGCCTGGAGTGGCAAGGGGAGGAATTCACCCCTCCACTTT

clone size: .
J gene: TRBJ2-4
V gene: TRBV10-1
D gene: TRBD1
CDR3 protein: CASSESRGAGTGQNIQYF
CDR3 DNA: TGCGCCAGCAGTGAGTCGAGGGGAGCCGGGACAGGGCAAAACATTCAGTACTTC

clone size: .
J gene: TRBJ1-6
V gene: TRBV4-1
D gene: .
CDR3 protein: CASSQEYREESPLHF
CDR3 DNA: TGCGCCAGCAGCCAAGAGTACAGGGAAGAATCACCCCTCCACTTT

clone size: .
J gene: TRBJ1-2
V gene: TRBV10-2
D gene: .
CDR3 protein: CASRDTQGYGYTF
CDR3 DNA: TGCGCCAGCAGAGACACACAGGGTTATGGCTACACCTTC

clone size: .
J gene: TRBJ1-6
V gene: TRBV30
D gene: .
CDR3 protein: CAWSPTGFRNSPLHF
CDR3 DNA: TGTGCCTGGAGTCCCACAGGGTTTCGGAATTCACCCCTCCACTTT

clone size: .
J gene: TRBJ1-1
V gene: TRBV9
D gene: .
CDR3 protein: CASSVELRTEAFF
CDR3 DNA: TGTGCCAGCAGCGTAGAGTTGAGGACTGAAGCTTTCTTT

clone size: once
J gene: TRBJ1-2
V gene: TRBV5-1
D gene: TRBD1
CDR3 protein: CASSLGQGSPQHYGYTF
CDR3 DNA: TGCGCCAGCAGCCTCGGACAGGGAAGCCCCCAACACTATGGCTACACCTTC

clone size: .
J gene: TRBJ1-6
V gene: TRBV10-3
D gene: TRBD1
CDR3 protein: CAIRDRDNSPLHF
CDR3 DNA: TGTGCCATTCGGGACAGGGATAATTCACCCCTCCACTTT

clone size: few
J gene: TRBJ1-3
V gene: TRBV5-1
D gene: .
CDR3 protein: CASRPGLGSGNTIYF
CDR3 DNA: TGCGCCAGCCGCCCGGGTCTCGGCTCTGGAAACACCATATATTTT

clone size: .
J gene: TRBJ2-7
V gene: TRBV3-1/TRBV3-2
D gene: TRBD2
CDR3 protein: CASSQGRLTSGYEQYF
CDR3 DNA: TGTGCCAGCAGCCAAGGGCGGTTGACTAGCGGCTACGAGCAGTACTTC

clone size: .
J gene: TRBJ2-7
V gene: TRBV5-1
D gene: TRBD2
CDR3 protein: CASSLTAGGSEQYF
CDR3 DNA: TGCGCCAGCAGCTTGACAGCGGGGGGGTCCGAGCAGTACTTC

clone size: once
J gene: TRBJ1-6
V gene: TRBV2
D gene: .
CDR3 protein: CASRHQAGSYNSPLHF
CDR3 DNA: TGTGCCAGCAGGCATCAGGCAGGCTCCTATAATTCACCCCTCCACTTT

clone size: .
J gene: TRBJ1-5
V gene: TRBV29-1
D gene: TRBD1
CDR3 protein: CSALTGLGNQPQHF
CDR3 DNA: TGCAGCGCCCTGACAGGGTTGGGCAATCAGCCCCAGCATTTT

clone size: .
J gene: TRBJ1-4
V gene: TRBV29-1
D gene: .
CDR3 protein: CSVGQGNEKLFF
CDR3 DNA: TGCAGCGTTGGGCAGGGGAATGAAAAACTGTTTTTT

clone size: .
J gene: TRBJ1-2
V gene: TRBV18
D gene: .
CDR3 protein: CASSPTGDNYGYTF
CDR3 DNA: TGTGCCAGCTCACCAACCGGGGATAACTATGGCTACACCTTC

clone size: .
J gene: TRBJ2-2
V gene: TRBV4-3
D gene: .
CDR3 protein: CASSQALQKPTGELFF
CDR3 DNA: TGCGCCAGCAGCCAAGCATTGCAGAAACCCACCGGGGAGCTGTTTTTT

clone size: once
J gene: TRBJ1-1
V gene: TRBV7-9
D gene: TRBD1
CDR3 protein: CASSLKGARFGKSEAFF
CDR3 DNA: TGTGCCAGCAGCTTGAAGGGGGCGCGGTTCGGGAAGTCTGAAGCTTTCTTT

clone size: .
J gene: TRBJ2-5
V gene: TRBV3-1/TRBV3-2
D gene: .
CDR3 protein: CASSQAGQETQYF
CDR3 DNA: TGTGCCAGCAGCCAGGCTGGCCAAGAGACCCAGTACTTC

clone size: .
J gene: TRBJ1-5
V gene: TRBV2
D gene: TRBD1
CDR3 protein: CASTDRGVGNQPQHF
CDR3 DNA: TGTGCCAGCACTGACAGGGGAGTAGGTAATCAGCCCCAGCATTTT

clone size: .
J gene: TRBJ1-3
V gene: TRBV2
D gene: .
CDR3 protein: CASSAVGQISGNTIYF
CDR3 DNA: TGTGCCAGCAGCGCCGTAGGACAGATCTCTGGAAACACCATATATTTT

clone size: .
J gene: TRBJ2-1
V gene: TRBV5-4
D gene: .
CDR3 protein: CASSLVLGHADNEQFF
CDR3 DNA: TGTGCCAGCAGCTTGGTCCTGGGACACGCAGACAATGAGCAGTTCTTC

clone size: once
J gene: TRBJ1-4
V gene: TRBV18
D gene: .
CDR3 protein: CASSPSEGGEKLFF
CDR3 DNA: TGTGCCAGCTCACCATCGGAGGGTGGGGAAAAACTGTTTTTT

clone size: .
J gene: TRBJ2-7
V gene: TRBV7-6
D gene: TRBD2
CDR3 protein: CASSLEGLAGGSAYEQYF
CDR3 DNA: TGTGCCAGCAGCTTAGAGGGACTAGCGGGGGGTTCCGCCTACGAGCAGTACTTC

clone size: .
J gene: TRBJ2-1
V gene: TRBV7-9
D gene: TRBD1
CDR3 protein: CASSLANGQDNEQFF
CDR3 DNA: TGTGCCAGCAGCTTAGCAAACGGACAGGACAATGAGCAGTTCTTC

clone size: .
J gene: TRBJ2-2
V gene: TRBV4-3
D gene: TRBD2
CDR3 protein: CASSQGVAGATNTGELFF
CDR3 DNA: TGCGCCAGCAGCCAAGGGGTAGCGGGGGCAACGAACACCGGGGAGCTGTTTTTT

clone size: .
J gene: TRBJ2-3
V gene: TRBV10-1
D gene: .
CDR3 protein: CASSEARGFGTDTQYF
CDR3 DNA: TGCGCCAGCAGTGAGGCCCGGGGGTTTGGCACAGATACGCAGTATTTT

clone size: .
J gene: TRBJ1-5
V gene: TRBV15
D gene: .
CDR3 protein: CATSRDRGQPQHF
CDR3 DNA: TGTGCCACCAGCAGAGATCGAGGGCAGCCCCAGCATTTT

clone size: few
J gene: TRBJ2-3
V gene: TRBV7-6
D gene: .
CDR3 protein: CASSLAGGDTQYF
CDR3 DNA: TGTGCCAGCAGCTTAGCGGGGGGAGATACGCAGTATTTT

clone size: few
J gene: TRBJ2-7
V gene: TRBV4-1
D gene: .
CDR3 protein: CASSQKRGGGNEQYF
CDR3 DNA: TGCGCCAGCAGCCAAAAGAGGGGCGGAGGGAACGAGCAGTACTTC

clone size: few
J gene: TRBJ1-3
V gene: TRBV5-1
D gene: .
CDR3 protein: CASSPGSGNTIYF
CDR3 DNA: TGCGCCAGCTCCCCGGGGTCTGGAAACACCATATATTTT

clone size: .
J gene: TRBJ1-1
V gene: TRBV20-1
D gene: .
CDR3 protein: CSAGADTEAFF
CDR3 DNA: TGCAGTGCAGGGGCCGACACTGAAGCTTTCTTT

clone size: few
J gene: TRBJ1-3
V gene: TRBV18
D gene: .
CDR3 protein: CASSEASSSGNTIYF
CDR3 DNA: TGTGCCAGCTCTGAGGCCTCTTCCTCTGGAAACACCATATATTTT

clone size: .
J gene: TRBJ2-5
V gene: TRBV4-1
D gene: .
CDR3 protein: CASSRPDRNQETQYF
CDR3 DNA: TGCGCCAGCAGTCGACCCGACAGGAACCAAGAGACCCAGTACTTC

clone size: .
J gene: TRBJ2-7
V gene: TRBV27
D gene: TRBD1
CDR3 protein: CASSLLGQGGSYEQYF
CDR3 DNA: TGTGCCAGCAGTTTACTCGGACAGGGGGGTTCCTACGAGCAGTACTTC

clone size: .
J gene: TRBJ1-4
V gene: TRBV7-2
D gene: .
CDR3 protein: CASSMGGVNEKLFF
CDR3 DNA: TGTGCCAGCTCCATGGGGGGGGTTAATGAAAAACTGTTTTTT

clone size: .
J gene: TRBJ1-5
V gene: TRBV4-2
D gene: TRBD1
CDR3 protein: CASSQPGQAGQPQHF
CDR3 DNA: TGTGCCAGCAGCCAACCGGGACAGGCTGGTCAGCCCCAGCATTTT

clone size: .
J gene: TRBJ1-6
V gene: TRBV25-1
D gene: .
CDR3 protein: CASRAGHRDNSPLHF
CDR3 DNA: TGTGCCAGCAGAGCGGGACACCGTGATAATTCACCCCTCCACTTT

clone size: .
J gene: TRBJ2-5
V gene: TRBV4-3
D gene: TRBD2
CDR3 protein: CASSQGSSGGQETQYF
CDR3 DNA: TGCGCCAGCAGCCAAGGTTCTAGCGGGGGGCAGGAGACCCAGTACTTC

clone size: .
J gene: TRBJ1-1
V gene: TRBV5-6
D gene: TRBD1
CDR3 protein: CASSSTTGAEAFF
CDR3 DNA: TGTGCCAGCAGTTCGACAACAGGGGCTGAAGCTTTCTTT

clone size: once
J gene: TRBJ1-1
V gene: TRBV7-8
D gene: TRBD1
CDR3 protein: CASTLQRTGSNTEAFF
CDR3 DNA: TGTGCCAGCACCCTCCAAAGGACAGGGTCCAACACTGAAGCTTTCTTT